Below, 5 T cell receptor beta chains from the same sample are listed, as sequenced in a study of blood T cell repertoires in COVID-19 (dated by TCRdb to about 2020). Receptors were amplified or captured by the immunoSEQ multiplex PCR assay. TCRdb took this table from immuneACCESS and kept in-frame rearrangements with V and J called. Such tables lack part of the clones; where checked against another copy, unresolved V genes explain under half of the gap, and the rest is unexplained. For this sample the table gives approximately 390,000 clones, of which around nine tenths were detected only once. In total, the top ten clones hold approximately 9.3% of the sample. Sequences were obtained from PBMCs or T cells enriched from blood (not recorded which). These receptor sequences come from a woman in her forties or fifties who had recovered from COVID-19.

V usage is TRBV7-8 and J usage is TRBJ2-1; D might be TRBD1 (5 bases). V lost 4 bases and J 0 bases, leaving 10 bases between the germline ends. CDR1 and CDR2 from the germline V gene are SGHVS and FQNEAQ. The CDR3 is 15 residues long. This chain's CDR3 is CASSSTESSYNEQFF. The CDR3 DNA sequence: TGTGCCAGCAGCTCGACAGAAAGCTCCTACAATGAGCAGTTCTTC.

This chain joins TRBV7-2 and TRBJ2-7; 7 bases are a match to TRBD1. Germline trimming cut 0 bases from V and 2 bases from J; bases unmatched to any gene: 4. CDR1 is SGHTA and CDR2 is FQGNSA in the germline V gene. CDR3 length equals 15 residues. CDR3 loop: CASSLAGQPPYEQYF. DNA of the CDR3: TGTGCCAGCAGCTTAGCGGGACAGCCCCCCTACGAGCAGTACTTC. The variable domain in full, completed from reference TRBV7-2 and TRBJ2-7, reads GAGVSQSPSNKVTEKGKDVELRCDPISGHTALYWYRQSLGQGLEFLIYFQGNSAPDKSGLPSDRFSAERTGGSVSTLTIQRTQQEDSAVYLCASSLAGQPPYEQYFGPGTRLTVT.

The V and J genes are TRBV29-1 and TRBJ1-1; the match to TRBD1 covers 8 bases. Germline V lookup: CDR1 SQVTM, CDR2 ANQGSEA. V was pared by 1 base and J by 5 bases, with 6 bases of the junction left unmatched. CDR3 size: 14 residues. CDR3 residues: CSVEAQGARTEAFF. CDR3 DNA: TGCAGCGTTGAAGCCCAGGGGGCGCGGACTGAAGCTTTCTTT. Full variable domain (outside the CDR3, taken from reference TRBV29-1 and TRBJ1-1): SAVISQKPSRDICQRGTSLTIQCQVDSQVTMMFWYRQQPGQSLTLIATANQGSEATYESGFVIDKFPISRPNLTFSTLTVSNMSPEDSSIYLCSVEAQGARTEAFFGQGTRLTVV.

The chain links TRBV11-2 to TRBJ2-1, with 9 bases that match TRBD2. Germline assignment: CDR1 SGHAT and CDR2 FQNNGV. This CDR3 is 13 amino acids long. With V trimmed by 3 bases and J by 10 bases, 4 bases remained unmatched. The CDR3 is CASSLSRGGEQFF. CDR3 bases: TGTGCCAGCAGCTTGTCGCGGGGGGGAGAGCAGTTCTTC. The complete variable domain, with remaining parts taken from reference TRBV11-2 and TRBJ2-1, reads EAGVAQSPRYKIIEKRQSVAFWCNPISGHATLYWYQQILGQGPKLLIQFQNNGVVDDSQLPKDRFSAERLKGVDSTLKIQPAKLEDSAVYLCASSLSRGGEQFFGPGTRLTVL.

The chain joins TRBV28 to TRBJ1-2, with TRBD1 matching 7 bases. CDR3 size: 15 residues. CDR1 and CDR2 from the germline V gene are MDHEN and SYDVKM. Germline trimming cut 6 bases from V and 2 bases from J; bases unmatched to any gene: 9. The CDR3: CASSSYTGVNYGYTF. DNA of the CDR3: TGTGCCAGCAGCTCGTATACAGGGGTGAACTATGGCTACACCTTC.